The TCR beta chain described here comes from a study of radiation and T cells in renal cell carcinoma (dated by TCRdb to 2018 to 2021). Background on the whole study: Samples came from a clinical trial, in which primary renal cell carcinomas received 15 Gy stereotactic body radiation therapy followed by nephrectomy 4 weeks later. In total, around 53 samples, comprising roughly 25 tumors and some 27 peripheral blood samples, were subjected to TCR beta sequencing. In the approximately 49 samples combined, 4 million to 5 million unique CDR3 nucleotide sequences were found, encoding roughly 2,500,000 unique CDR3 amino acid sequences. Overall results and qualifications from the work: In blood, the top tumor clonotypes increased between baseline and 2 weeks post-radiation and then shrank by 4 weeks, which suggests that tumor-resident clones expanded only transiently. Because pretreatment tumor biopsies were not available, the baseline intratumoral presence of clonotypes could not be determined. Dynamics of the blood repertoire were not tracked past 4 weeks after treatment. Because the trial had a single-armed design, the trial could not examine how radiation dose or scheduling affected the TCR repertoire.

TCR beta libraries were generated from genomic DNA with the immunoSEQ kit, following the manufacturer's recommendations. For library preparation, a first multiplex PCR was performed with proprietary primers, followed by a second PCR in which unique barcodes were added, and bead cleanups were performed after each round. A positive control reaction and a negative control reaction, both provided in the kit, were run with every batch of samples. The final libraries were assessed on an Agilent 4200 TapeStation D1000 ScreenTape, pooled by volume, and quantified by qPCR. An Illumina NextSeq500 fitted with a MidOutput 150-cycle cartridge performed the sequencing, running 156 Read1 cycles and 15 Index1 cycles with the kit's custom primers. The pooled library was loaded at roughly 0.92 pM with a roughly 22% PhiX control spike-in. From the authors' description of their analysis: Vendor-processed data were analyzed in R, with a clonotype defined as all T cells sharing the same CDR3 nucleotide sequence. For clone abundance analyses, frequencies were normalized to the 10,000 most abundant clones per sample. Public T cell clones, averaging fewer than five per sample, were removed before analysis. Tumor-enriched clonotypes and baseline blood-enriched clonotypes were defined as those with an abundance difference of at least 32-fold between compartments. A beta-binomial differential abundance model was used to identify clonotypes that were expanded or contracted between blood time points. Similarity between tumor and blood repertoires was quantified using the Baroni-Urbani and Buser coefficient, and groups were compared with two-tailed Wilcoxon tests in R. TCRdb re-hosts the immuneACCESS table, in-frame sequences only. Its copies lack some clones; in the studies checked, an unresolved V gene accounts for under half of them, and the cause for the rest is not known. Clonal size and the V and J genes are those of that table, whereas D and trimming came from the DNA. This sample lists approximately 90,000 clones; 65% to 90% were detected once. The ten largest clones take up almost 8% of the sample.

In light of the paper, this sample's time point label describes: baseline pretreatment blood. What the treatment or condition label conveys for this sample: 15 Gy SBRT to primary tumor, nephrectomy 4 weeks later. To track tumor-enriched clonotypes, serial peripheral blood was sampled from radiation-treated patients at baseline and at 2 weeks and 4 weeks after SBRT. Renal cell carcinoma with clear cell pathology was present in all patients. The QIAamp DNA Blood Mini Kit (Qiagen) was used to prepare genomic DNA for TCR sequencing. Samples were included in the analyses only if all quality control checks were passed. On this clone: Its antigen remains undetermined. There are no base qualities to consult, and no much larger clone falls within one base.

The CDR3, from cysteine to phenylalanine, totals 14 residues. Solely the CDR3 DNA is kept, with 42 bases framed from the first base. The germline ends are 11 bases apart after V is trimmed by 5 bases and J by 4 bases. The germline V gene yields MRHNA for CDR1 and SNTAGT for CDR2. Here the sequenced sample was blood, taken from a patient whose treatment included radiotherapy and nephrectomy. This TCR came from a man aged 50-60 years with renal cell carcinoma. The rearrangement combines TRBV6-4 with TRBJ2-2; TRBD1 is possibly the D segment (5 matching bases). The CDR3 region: CASSPQGFTGELFF. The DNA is TGTGCCAGCAGTCCCCAGGGTTTCACCGGGGAGCTGTTTTTT.